A single sample is the source of the 3 T cell receptor beta chains below, sequenced in a study of molecular identifiers for immune sequencing clone quantification. TCRdb called the PCR reads again in MiXCR, with one record for every CDR3 protein. The repertoire has 85,000 to 100,000 distinct CDR3 sequences, around a fifth of them found once; the top ten carry 0.85% to 1.2%. The sequenced sample consisted of naive CD8+ T cells from blood, with Jurkat cell RNA spiked in. Subset in this sample: FACS-sorted CD8+CD4-CCR7+CD45RA+ naive T cells. These receptors were taken from a human donor in good health. Some libraries in this study had Jurkat cell RNA spiked in.

This clonotype was recorded at least ten times. The chain recombines TRBV20-1 with TRBJ1-5; 8 nucleotides line up with TRBD1. The V gene end was trimmed by 1 base and the J gene end by 7 bases; junction bases not matched to a gene: 6. The CDR3 sequence is 14 residues long. Germline V gene lookup returns CDR1 DFQATT and CDR2 SNEGSKA (reference sequence). CDR3 sequence reads: CSARGGQGEQPQHF. The DNA of the CDR3 is TGCAGTGCTAGAGGCGGACAGGGAGAACAGCCCCAGCATTTT.

The chain carries TRBV6-2 or TRBV6-3 and TRBJ2-7; D uncertain. This CDR3 comprises 14 residues. Germline CDR1 and CDR2: MNHEY and SVGEGT. With 1 base removed from V and 2 bases from J, the gap between germline ends came to 9 bases. The CDR3, as DNA: TGTGCCAGCAGTTACTATGGCGGCACCTACGAGCAGTACTTC. Translating it yields CASSYYGGTYEQYF.

Comment on this clonotype: Since a much larger clone is just one base distant, this may be a read error. The chain recombines TRBV7-9 with TRBJ2-3; the D gene is possibly TRBD2 (6 bases). Germline values: CDR1 SEHNR, CDR2 FQNEAQ (reference sequence). Trimming left V 5 bases short and J 0 bases short, with 21 bases between. This CDR3 has 18 amino acids. CDR3 sequence reads: CASSTRPAAGGSTDTQYF. The CDR3 DNA sequence: TGTGCCAGCAGCACTCGTCCGGCGGCCGGGGGTAGCACAGATACGCAGTATTTT.